The 21 T cell receptor beta chains below come from one sample, sequenced in a study of blood T cell repertoires in COVID-19. TCRdb's table, derived via immunoSEQ multiplex PCR, lists solely in-frame clones and lacks some. The sample lists roughly 57,000 clones, approximately 79% occurring once. Sequencing input: peripheral blood. These receptors were taken from a man in his fifties or sixties with acute or convalescent COVID-19.

This clone has a single count. CDR3 loop: CASIQDRGGGWTDTQYF. CDR3 sequence (DNA): TGTGCCAGCATCCAAGACCGAGGCGGTGGGTGGACAGATACGCAGTATTTT. The chain is built from TRBV7-9 and TRBJ2-3; D remains ambiguous. The V gene lost 7 bases and the J gene lost 3 bases, with 23 bases spanning the gap. From germline, CDR1 is SEHNR and CDR2 FQNEAQ (reference sequence). CDR3 length: 17 residues.

The rearrangement joins TRBV7-3 to TRBJ1-1, with unresolved D. Per germline, CDR1 SGHTA and CDR2 FQGTGA. The CDR3 sequence is 14 residues long. Trimming stripped 5 bases from V and 1 base from J, with 11 bases between. CDR3 nucleotide sequence: TGTGCCAGCAGCCGATTCGGAGGGAACACTGAAGCTTTCTTT. This gives the protein CASSRFGGNTEAFF.

This clone came up once. The chain is built from TRBV18 and TRBJ2-7; D ambiguous. The germline V and J ends were trimmed by 5 bases and 2 bases, with 13 bases remaining between them. Germline V gene data show CDR1 as KGHSH and CDR2 as LQKENI. The CDR3 totals 14 residues. The CDR3 DNA follows: TGTGCCAGCTCATCACTTACACCAGCCTACGAGCAGTACTTC. Amino acid sequence: CASSSLTPAYEQYF.

The V gene is TRBV6-6, the J gene TRBJ2-2; no reliable D call. V was cut by 3 bases and J by 2 bases, with 10 bases left in between. The germline V gene has CDR1 MNHNY and CDR2 SVGAGI (reference sequence). This CDR3 spans 15 amino acids. The CDR3 loop reads CASSYDSRNTGELFF. The CDR3 nucleotides read TGTGCCAGCAGTTATGACTCTAGAAACACCGGGGAGCTGTTTTTT.

This chain joins TRBV2 and TRBJ2-5, with D possibly matching TRBD2 (5 bases). The germline CDR1 and CDR2 sequences are SNHLY and FYNNEI. Between the trimmed V and J ends, which lost 4 bases and 4 bases, there was a span of 7 bases. The CDR3 has 12 residues. In nucleotides, the CDR3 is TGTGCCAGCAGTGGACGGGGAGAGACCCAGTACTTC. Translated, it gives CASSGRGETQYF.

This clone has just one count. The rearrangement links TRBV21-1 to TRBJ2-3; the D call in the table, TRBD2, was not verified against the DNA. TRBV21-1 is an annotated pseudogene. The CDR3 consists of 17 residues. CDR3 amino acids: CASPLPPLAGAGDTQYF. Written as DNA, the CDR3 is TGTGCCAGCCCTCTCCCCCCTCTAGCGGGGGCAGGAGATACGCAGTATTTT.

J is TRBJ2-7 and V is TRBV6-5, with 12 bases lining up with TRBD1. Per the germline V gene, CDR1 is MNHEY and CDR2 is SVGAGI. The V segment lost 8 bases and the J segment 2 bases; nucleotides outside the gene matches: 1. This CDR3 is built from 13 residues. CDR3: CASGDRGPYEQYF. As DNA, the CDR3 is TGTGCCAGCGGGGACAGGGGGCCCTACGAGCAGTACTTC.

The rearrangement uses TRBV7-3 and TRBJ2-3, with TRBD2 as a possible D gene (7 bases). Germline-derived CDR1 and CDR2 are SGHTA and FQGTGA. Trimming left V 5 bases short and J 2 bases short, with 29 bases between. The CDR3 has 20 residues. CDR3 bases: TGTGCCAGCAGCAGTGTGAAGGGGGGGCGTAAGAAATCAGCCACAGATACGCAGTATTTT. As protein: CASSSVKGGRKKSATDTQYF.

This clone occurred once. The chain is built from TRBV2 and TRBJ1-1; the D is unclear. The germline CDR1 and CDR2 sequences are SNHLY and FYNNEI. Trimming took off 8 bases at V and 5 bases at J, with 9 bases between the two ends. The CDR3 has 11 residues. The CDR3 nucleotides read TGTGCCAGCGGCGGAGGAACTGAAGCTTTCTTT. It specifies CASGGGTEAFF.

Of note for this clone: This specimen includes other DNA sequences encoding the same CDR3. J is TRBJ2-5 and V is TRBV9; tentatively, D is TRBD1 (6 bases). The CDR3 contains 13 residues. The ends were cut back, 2 bases at V and 3 bases at J, with 8 bases in the middle. CDR1 is SGDLS, CDR2 YYNGEE, per germline. CDR3 nucleotide sequence: TGTGCCAGCAGCGTCAGGGGCGAAGAGACCCAGTACTTC. Translating it yields CASSVRGEETQYF.

This clone was observed a single time. The chain recombines TRBV5-6 with TRBJ2-1, with 7 positions matching TRBD2. Germline V gene sequence: CDR1 SGHDT, CDR2 YYEEEE. V lost 2 bases, J lost 9 bases, and 14 bases stayed unmatched. The length of the CDR3 is 16 residues. The CDR3 sequence: CASSFGTGLGGSEQFF. CDR3 in DNA: TGTGCCAGCAGCTTTGGGACCGGCCTGGGGGGGAGTGAGCAGTTCTTC.

In DNA, the CDR3 is TGTGCCAGCAGCCCCAGGGGGGCAGACTACAATGAGCAGTTCTTC. Translating gives CASSPRGADYNEQFF. The genes are TRBV11-2 and TRBJ2-1; TRBD1 is a possible D gene (7 bases). V was shortened by 5 bases and J by 3 bases, with 14 bases between the two germline ends. Germline assignment: CDR1 SGHAT and CDR2 FQNNGV. This CDR3 comprises 15 residues.

This clone was seen a few times. J is TRBJ1-1 and V is TRBV28; TRBD1 matches at 8 bases. This CDR3 comprises 15 residues. Germline V gene sequence: CDR1 MDHEN, CDR2 SYDVKM. The J segment lost 8 bases and the V segment lost 3 bases, leaving 11 bases of the junction unmatched. CDR3 in amino acids: CASSFEEDRGVEAFF. CDR3 in DNA: TGTGCCAGCAGTTTTGAAGAAGACAGGGGAGTCGAAGCTTTCTTT.

The rearrangement uses TRBV11-3 and TRBJ2-2; D perhaps matches TRBD2 (5 bases). V lost 5 bases, J lost 6 bases, and 13 bases lay in between. CDR1 is SGHNT, CDR2 YENEEA, per germline. The length of the CDR3 is 14 residues. As DNA, the CDR3 is TGTGCCAGCAGCCACTCATCCGGGGCCGGGGAGCTGTTTTTT. Protein: CASSHSSGAGELFF. Drawing the rest from reference TRBV11-3 and TRBJ2-2, the complete variable domain is EAGVVQSPRYKIIEKKQPVAFWCNPISGHNTLYWYLQNLGQGPELLIRYENEEAVDDSQLPKDRFSAERLKGVDSTLKIQPAELGDSAVYLCASSHSSGAGELFFGEGSRLTVL.

This clone was seen only a few times. The chain joins TRBV24-1 to TRBJ1-3; 8 bases align to TRBD1. CDR1 KGHDR and CDR2 SFDVKD come from the germline V gene. V shed 7 bases and J 4 bases; nucleotides not matched to a gene: 2. CDR3 length: 13 residues. The DNA for the CDR3 is TGTGCCACCAGCGGGACAGGAGGAAACACCATATATTTT. This codes for CATSGTGGNTIYF.

The chain carries TRBV28 and TRBJ2-3, with TRBD2 identical over 9 bases. The CDR3 has 17 residues. Germline lookup yields CDR1 MDHEN and CDR2 SYDVKM. After removal of 6 bases from V and 0 bases from J, the junction contained 10 bases not matched to a gene. DNA for the CDR3: TGTGCCAGCAGGACAGAAGCGGGGGGCTCTAGCACAGATACGCAGTATTTT. This codes for CASRTEAGGSSTDTQYF. Together with reference TRBV28 and TRBJ2-3, the CDR3 gives the full variable domain: DVKVTQSSRYLVKRTGEKVFLECVQDMDHENMFWYRQDPGLGLRLIYFSYDVKMKEKGDIPEGYSVSREKKERFSLILESASTNQTSMYLCASRTEAGGSSTDTQYFGPGTRLTVL.

The rearrangement links TRBV18 to TRBJ1-5, with TRBD1 matching over 8 bases. V was clipped by 5 bases and J by 5 bases; unmatched bases: 8. This CDR3 contains 15 residues. Germline values: CDR1 KGHSH, CDR2 LQKENI. The CDR3 region has the DNA TGTGCCAGCTCATCGCTTACAGGGGGAGATCAGCCCCAGCATTTT. It translates to CASSSLTGGDQPQHF.

The chain recombines TRBV9 with TRBJ2-3; 8 nucleotides line up with TRBD2. CDR1 is SGDLS, CDR2 YYNGEE, per germline. The CDR3 runs 14 residues. V dropped 4 bases and J dropped 7; count of bases not matched to a gene: 8. The DNA for the CDR3 is TGTGCCAGCAGCCTTAGCGGGGCCCAACATACGCAGTATTTT. Residues: CASSLSGAQHTQYF.

This chain uses TRBV25-1 with TRBJ1-1; tentative D call: TRBD1 (6 bases). Per the germline V gene, CDR1 is MGHDK and CDR2 is SYGVNS. This CDR3 contains 13 residues. V was cut by 3 bases and J by 10 bases, with 15 bases left in between. The CDR3 protein is CASSDRQVLRAFF. DNA for the CDR3: TGTGCCAGCAGTGACCGACAGGTTTTGAGAGCTTTCTTT.

J is TRBJ2-2 and V is TRBV19, with no clear D. CDR3 length equals 14 residues. Germline V gives CDR1 LNHDA, CDR2 SQIVND (reference sequence). The ends were cut back, 3 bases at V and 3 bases at J, with 8 bases in the middle. The CDR3 nucleotides are TGTGCCAGTAGTATGTCCCCTTACACCGGGGAGCTGTTTTTT. The encoded protein is CASSMSPYTGELFF. The full variable domain, in which reference TRBV19 and TRBJ2-2 provide the parts outside the CDR3, is DGGITQSPKYLFRKEGQNVTLSCEQNLNHDAMYWYRQDPGQGLRLIYYSQIVNDFQKGDIAEGYSVSREKKESFPLTVTSAQKNPTAFYLCASSMSPYTGELFFGEGSRLTVL.

This rearrangement joins TRBV2 to TRBJ1-1; 7 bases fit TRBD1. CDR1 is SNHLY and CDR2 is FYNNEI in the germline V gene. The CDR3 totals 11 residues. The ends lost 8 bases at V and 10 bases at J; junction bases unmatched: 7. The CDR3 loop is CASGWTGRAFF. CDR3 in DNA: TGTGCCAGCGGGTGGACAGGAAGAGCTTTCTTT. The full variable domain, rest sourced from reference TRBV2 and TRBJ1-1, is EPEVTQTPSHQVTQMGQEVILRCVPISNHLYFYWYRQILGQKVEFLVSFYNNEISEKSEIFDDQFSVERPDGSNFTLKIRSTKLEDSAMYFCASGWTGRAFFGQGTRLTVV.